A single T cell receptor beta chain is shown here with its context. No antigen is known for it. No per-base quality is available; no much larger clone lies one base away. This specimen comes from a study of shared clonotypes between healthy human individuals (dated by TCRdb to 2018 to 2020). For context, the study as a whole: Two women and three men aged 18 to 49 years were included in the cohort. Per donor, three plates each were used for CD4 naive and CD4 memory, two for CD8 naive, and one for CD8 memory. Per donor, leukapheresis produced somewhere between about 0.9 and 9 billion PBMCs. To increase sequencing depth and limit assay-specific biases, different laboratories used diverse techniques to prepare libraries and sequence TCR repertoires. To estimate repertoire size and how much clonotypes are shared between individuals, the study performed deep sequencing of blood TCR repertoires from roughly five healthy adults.

CDR1 SGHTS and CDR2 YDEGEE were looked up in the germline V gene. The junction carries 9 bases between V and J, which are trimmed by 2 bases and 7 bases respectively. The CDR3 holds 13 amino acids from the cysteine to the phenylalanine. Only the CDR3 portion is preserved as DNA: 39 bases, with reading frame beginning at the first base. Using the deep immunoSEQ assay, TCR CDR3 regions were amplified from genomic DNA by multiplex PCR. Extracted genomic DNA from each cell subset was distributed evenly across all wells of several immunoSEQ 96-well plates, and each plate was treated as a replicate. For sorted subsets, each replicate PCR was loaded with approximately 190 ng genomic DNA, equivalent to roughly 30,000 T cell genomes. The purified libraries were quantified using a Qubit 3.0 fluorometer, sized with a Bioanalyzer 2100, and then quantified again using the KAPA Library Quantification kit. A separate single-read 150-cycle Illumina NextSeq 550 flow cell was used to sequence each immunoSEQ 96-well plate. Per the source publication's procedure: Because the immunoSEQ output included only junctional sequences and no quality scores, the filtering could not be the same as the filtering used for full-length reads. To assign V/J genes and CDR3, sequences were annotated using PyIR, a Python wrapper for IgBLAST v1.9, with IMGT germline references. Reads were removed for weak V/J assignments (E-value above 1e-6), missing CDR3, stop codons, out-of-frame junctions, or ambiguous translated residues. V3J clonotypes were defined by identical inferred V gene, J gene, and CDR3 amino acid sequence. Percentage overlap between repertoires was calculated by dividing the number of shared unique clonotypes by the size of the smaller repertoire. Three approaches were used to assess repertoire richness: RTK rarefaction, the Chao1 estimator, and Recon v2.1 estimates of unobserved clonotypes. Generation probabilities were computed with OLGA for all TCRbeta clonotypes obtained by the gDNA method from a handful of donors. The table comes from immuneACCESS by way of TCRdb, which keeps in-frame sequences with V and J called. Part of the clones is missing from these tables; in studies checked, under half for an unresolved V gene and the rest for unknown reasons. V and J calls and clone size follow that table, whereas D and trimming were derived from the DNA. The sample table holds some 1.5 million clones, of which about 98% were seen once. Clones ranked in the top ten supply less than 0.55% of the sample.

Donors were healthy HIV-negative adults with no recently reported acute infections or vaccinations. All donors were Caucasian adults living in Nashville, Tennessee, USA. CD4+ T cells were enriched through magnetic negative selection, after which naive cells were positively selected on CD45RA and the remaining negative fraction served as the memory subset. After blood collection by leukapheresis, PBMCs were isolated using Ficoll-Histopaque density gradient centrifugation and then cryopreserved in the vapor phase of liquid nitrogen. Analytical flow cytometry was used to check the purity and quantity of each magnetically sorted T cell population. From each sorted fraction, genomic DNA was isolated and quantified by UV absorbance on a Nanodrop 2000c. General conclusions and limits of the study: Naive subsets generally had larger estimated clonotype richness than memory subsets did. Higher generation probabilities were observed for clonotypes shared by all four sorted-subset donors than for non-shared clonotypes. Pairwise subsampling led to the expectation that sequencing depth would affect the degree of clonotype sharing among donors. When four donors were compared, the shared fraction of clonotypes was about 5.5% for naive CD4, more than 3% for naive CD8, about 2.4% for memory CD4, and less than 0.45% for memory CD8. Sampling was restricted to blood, and TCR repertoires in tissue are likely to differ from TCR repertoires in blood. The small number of donors limited the genetic and exposure-history diversity represented. Even with the large sequencing depth, rarefaction of the sorted-subset datasets indicated that sequencing was incomplete.

Recombination joined TRBV5-8 with TRBJ2-2, with the D gene too uncertain to name. The receptor was isolated from a man aged 30-40 years in good health. Material for sequencing was naive CD4+ T cells sorted from blood. Explained via the paper, the cell subset or site label denotes: CD45RA+ positively selected. The CDR3 reads as follows: CASSLRSGGELFF. The bases are TGTGCCAGCAGCTTACGGTCCGGCGGGGAGCTGTTTTTT.